This T cell receptor (beta chain) was sequenced during a study of blood T cell repertoires in COVID-19. In the study overall: Collection of acute and convalescent COVID-19 samples took place in the United States, Italy and Spain.

The CDR3 contains 18 residues. The germline CDR1 and CDR2 sequences are PRHDT and FYEKMQ (reference sequence). After removal of 4 bases from V and 0 bases from J, the junction contained 10 bases not matched to a gene. Source study methods: Estimated nucleated cell counts came from reference gene primer amplification. Sequenced by immunoSEQ multiplex PCR; TCRdb stores in-frame clones only, minus some. V and J calls and clone size are those listed in that table; D and trimming were worked out from the DNA. The sample holds 250,000 to 300,000 clones; about 89% are singletons and the top ten take under 15%.

This TCR was recovered from a woman aged 55-75 years with acute or convalescent COVID-19. The chain combines TRBV13 with TRBJ2-7; 12 bases are shared with TRBD2. The sample was peripheral blood. The CDR3 protein is CASSSLGLAGLSSYEQYF. Written as DNA, the CDR3 is TGTGCCAGCAGCTCCCTCGGACTAGCGGGGCTGAGCTCCTACGAGCAGTACTTC.